The source of this TCR beta chain is a study of blood T cell repertoires in COVID-19. Study-level information: Whether acute or convalescent, the COVID-19 samples came from the United States, Italy and Spain. PBMCs, B-cell-depleted T cells, or T cells were the source of the cDNA or gDNA that made up the material.

Study processing details: Amplification from reference gene primers served as the basis for estimated nucleated cell counts. The method was immunoSEQ multiplex PCR; TCRdb's version includes in-frame clones alone and lacks a portion of them. V, J and clone size are taken as reported in that table, and D and trimming were inferred from the DNA itself. The profile shows fewer than 85,000 clones, around 74% of them singletons. The V end lost 5 bases, the J end lost 7 bases, and 12 bases lay between the germline ends. Germline values: CDR1 KGHSH, CDR2 LQKENI. The CDR3 contains 13 residues. The rearrangement joins TRBV18 to TRBJ2-1; D is possibly TRBD1 (6 bases). The TCR sequence derives from a human donor with acute or convalescent COVID-19. The donor label of this sample is uncertain. Sequencing was performed on peripheral blood. The chain's CDR3 is CASSYREPNEQFF. CDR3 DNA: TGTGCCAGCTCATACAGGGAGCCAAATGAGCAGTTCTTC.